This TCR beta chain originates from a study of blood T cell repertoires in COVID-19. Across the whole study: Donors in the United States, Italy and Spain gave samples during acute or convalescent COVID-19. PBMCs, B-cell-depleted T cells, or T cells were the source of the cDNA or gDNA that made up the material.

This CDR3 region has 14 residues. Germline values: CDR1 MNHEY, CDR2 SVGAGI. V lost 10 bases to trimming and J lost 1 base; unmatched junction nucleotides: 7. Per the study methods: Researchers report that nucleated cell counts were estimated from reference gene primer amplification. The repertoire was sequenced with immunoSEQ multiplex PCR; TCRdb's copy has only in-frame clones and lacks some. V, J and clone size reflect that table, while D and trimming were determined from the DNA. The sample holds 200,000 to 300,000 clones; around 90% are singletons and the top ten take about 3%. This sequence joins TRBV6-5 and TRBJ1-1; TRBD1 matches at 9 bases. This TCR derives from a man aged 18-30 years with active or convalescent COVID-19. The sequenced sample was peripheral blood. CDR3 sequence (DNA): TGTGCCACCTGGACAGGGGCGAGGAACACTGAAGCTTTCTTT. Protein: CATWTGARNTEAFF.